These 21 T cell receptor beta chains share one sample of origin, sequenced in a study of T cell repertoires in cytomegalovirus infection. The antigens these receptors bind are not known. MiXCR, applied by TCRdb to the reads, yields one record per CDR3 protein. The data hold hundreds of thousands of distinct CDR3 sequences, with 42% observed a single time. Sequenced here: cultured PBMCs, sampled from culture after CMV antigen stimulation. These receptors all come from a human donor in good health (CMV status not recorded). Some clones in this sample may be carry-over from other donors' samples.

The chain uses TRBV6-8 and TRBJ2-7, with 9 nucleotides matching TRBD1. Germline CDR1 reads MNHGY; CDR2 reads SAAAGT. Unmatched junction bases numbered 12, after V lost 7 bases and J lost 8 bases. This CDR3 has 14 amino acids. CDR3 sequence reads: CASTLPGTGSKQYF. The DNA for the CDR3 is TGTGCCAGCACCCTCCCCGGGACAGGGAGCAAGCAGTACTTC.

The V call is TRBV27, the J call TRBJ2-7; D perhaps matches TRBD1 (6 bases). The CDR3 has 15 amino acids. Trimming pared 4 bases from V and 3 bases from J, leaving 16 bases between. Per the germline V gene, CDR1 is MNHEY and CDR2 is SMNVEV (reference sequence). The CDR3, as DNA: TGTGCCAGCAGTTCGACAGGATTGGGTTACTACGAGCAGTACTTC. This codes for CASSSTGLGYYEQYF.

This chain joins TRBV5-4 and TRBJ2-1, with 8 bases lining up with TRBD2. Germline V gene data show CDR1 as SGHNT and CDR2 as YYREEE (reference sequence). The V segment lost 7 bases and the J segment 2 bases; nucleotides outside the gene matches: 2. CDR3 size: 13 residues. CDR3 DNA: TGTGCCAGCGGACTAGCTCCCTACAATGAGCAGTTCTTC. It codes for CASGLAPYNEQFF.

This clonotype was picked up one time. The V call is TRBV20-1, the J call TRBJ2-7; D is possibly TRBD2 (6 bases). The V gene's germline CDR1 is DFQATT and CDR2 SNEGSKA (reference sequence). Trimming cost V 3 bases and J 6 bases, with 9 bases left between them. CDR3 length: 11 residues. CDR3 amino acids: CSARGGGEQYF. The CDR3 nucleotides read TGCAGTGCTAGGGGAGGTGGCGAGCAGTACTTC.

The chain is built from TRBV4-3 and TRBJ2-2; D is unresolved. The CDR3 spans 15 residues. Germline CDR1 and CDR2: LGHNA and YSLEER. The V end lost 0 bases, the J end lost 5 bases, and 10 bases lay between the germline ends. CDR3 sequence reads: CASSQEPGATGELFF. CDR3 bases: TGCGCCAGCAGCCAAGAGCCAGGAGCAACCGGGGAGCTGTTTTTT.

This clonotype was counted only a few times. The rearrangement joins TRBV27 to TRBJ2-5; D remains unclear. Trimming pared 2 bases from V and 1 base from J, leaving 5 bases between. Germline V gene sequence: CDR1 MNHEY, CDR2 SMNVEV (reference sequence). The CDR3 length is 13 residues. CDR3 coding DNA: TGTGCCAGCAGTTTAAACACCCAAGAGACCCAGTACTTC. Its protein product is CASSLNTQETQYF.

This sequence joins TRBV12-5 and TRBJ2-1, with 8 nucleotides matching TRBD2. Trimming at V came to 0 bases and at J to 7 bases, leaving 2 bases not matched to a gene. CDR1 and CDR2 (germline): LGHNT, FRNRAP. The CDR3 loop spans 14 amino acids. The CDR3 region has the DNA TGTGCTAGTGGTTTGGTACGGGGGGGGAATGAGCAGTTCTTC. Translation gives CASGLVRGGNEQFF.

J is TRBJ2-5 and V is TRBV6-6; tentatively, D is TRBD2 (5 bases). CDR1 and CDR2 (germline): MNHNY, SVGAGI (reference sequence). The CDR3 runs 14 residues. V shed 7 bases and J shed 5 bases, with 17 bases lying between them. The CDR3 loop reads CASNPRWSGETQYF. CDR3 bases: TGTGCCAGCAACCCTAGGTGGTCGGGGGAGACCCAGTACTTC.

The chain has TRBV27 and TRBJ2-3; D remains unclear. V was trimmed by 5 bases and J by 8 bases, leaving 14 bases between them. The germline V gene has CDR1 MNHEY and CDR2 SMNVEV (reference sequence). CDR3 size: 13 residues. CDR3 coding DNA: TGTGCCAGCAGTCCCTCCCGTTGGGGTACGCAGTATTTT. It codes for CASSPSRWGTQYF.

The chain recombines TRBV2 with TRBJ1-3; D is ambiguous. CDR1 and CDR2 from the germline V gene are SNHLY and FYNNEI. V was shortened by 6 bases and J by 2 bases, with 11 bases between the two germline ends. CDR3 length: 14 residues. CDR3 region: CASSATVTGNTIYF. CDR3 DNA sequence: TGTGCCAGCAGCGCAACAGTAACTGGAAACACCATATATTTT.

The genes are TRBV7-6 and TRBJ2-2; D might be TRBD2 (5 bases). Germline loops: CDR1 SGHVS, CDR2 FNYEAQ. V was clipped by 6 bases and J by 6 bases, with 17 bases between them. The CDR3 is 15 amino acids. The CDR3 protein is CASRLEYSPAGELFF. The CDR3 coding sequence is TGTGCCAGCAGACTAGAGTATAGCCCAGCCGGGGAGCTGTTTTTT.

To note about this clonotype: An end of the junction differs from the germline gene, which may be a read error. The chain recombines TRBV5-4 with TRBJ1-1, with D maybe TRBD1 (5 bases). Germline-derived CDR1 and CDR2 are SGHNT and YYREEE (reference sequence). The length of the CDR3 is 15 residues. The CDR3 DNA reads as TGCGCCAGCAGCCCCCCGGACAACATGAACACTGAAGCTTTCTTT. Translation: CASSPPDNMNTEAFF.

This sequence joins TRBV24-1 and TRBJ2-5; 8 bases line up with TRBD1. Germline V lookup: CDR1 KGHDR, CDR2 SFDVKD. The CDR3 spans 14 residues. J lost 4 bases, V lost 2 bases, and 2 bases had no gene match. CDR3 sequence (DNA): TGTGCCACCAGTGATTCTGACAGGGGAGAGACCCAGTACTTC. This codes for CATSDSDRGETQYF.

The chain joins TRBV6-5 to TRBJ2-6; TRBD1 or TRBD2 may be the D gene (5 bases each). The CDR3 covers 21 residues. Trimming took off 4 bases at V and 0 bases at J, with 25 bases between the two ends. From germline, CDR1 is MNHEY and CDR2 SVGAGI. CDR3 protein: CASSFLGEIDLPSSGANVLTF. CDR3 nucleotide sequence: TGTGCCAGCAGTTTCTTAGGGGAGATTGACCTACCAAGCTCTGGGGCCAACGTCCTGACTTTC.

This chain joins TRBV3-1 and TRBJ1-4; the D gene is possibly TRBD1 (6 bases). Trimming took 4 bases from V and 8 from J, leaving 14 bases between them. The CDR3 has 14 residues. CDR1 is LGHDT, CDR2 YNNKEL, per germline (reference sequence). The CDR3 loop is CASSLTGTKEKLFF. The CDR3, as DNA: TGTGCCAGCAGCCTAACAGGGACGAAGGAAAAACTGTTTTTT. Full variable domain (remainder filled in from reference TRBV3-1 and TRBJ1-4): DTAVSQTPKYLVTQMGNDKSIKCEQNLGHDTMYWYKQDSKKFLKIMFSYNNKELIINETVPNRFSPKSPDKAHLNLHINSLELGDSAVYFCASSLTGTKEKLFFGSGTQLSVL.

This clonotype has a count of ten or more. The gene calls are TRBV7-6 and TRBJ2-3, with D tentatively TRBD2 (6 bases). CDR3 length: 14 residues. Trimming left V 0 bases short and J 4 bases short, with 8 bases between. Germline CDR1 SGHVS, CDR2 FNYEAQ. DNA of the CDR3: TGTGCCAGCAGCTTAGCGGGCGGGGCAGATACGCAGTATTTT. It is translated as CASSLAGGADTQYF. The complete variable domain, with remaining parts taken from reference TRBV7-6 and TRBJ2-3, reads GAGVSQSPRYKVTKRGQDVALRCDPISGHVSLYWYRQALGQGPEFLTYFNYEAQQDKSGLPNDRFSAERPEGSISTLTIQRTEQRDSAMYRCASSLAGGADTQYFGPGTRLTVL.

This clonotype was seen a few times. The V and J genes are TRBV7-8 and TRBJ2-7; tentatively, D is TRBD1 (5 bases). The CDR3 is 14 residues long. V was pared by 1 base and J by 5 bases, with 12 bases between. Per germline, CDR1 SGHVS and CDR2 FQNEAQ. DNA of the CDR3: TGTGCCAGCAGCTTAGTTCCAACCAGGGACGAGCAGTACTTC. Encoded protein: CASSLVPTRDEQYF.

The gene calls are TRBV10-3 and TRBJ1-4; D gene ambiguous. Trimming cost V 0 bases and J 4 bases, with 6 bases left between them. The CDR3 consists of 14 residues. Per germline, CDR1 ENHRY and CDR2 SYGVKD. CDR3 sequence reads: CAISESGSNEKLFF. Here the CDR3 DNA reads TGTGCCATCAGTGAGTCCGGCAGTAATGAAAAACTGTTTTTT.

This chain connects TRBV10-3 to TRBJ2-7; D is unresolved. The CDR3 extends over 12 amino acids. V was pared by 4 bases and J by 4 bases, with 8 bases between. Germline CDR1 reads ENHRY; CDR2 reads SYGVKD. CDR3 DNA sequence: TGTGCCATCAGTGGGGCGGATTACGAGCAGTACTTC. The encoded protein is CAISGADYEQYF.

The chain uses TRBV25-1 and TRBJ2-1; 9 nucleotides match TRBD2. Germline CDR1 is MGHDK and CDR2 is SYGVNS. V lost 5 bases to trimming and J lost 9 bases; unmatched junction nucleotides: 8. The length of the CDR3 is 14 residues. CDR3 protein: CASSRSGRYGEQFF. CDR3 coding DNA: TGTGCCAGCAGTCGGAGCGGGAGGTATGGTGAGCAGTTCTTC.

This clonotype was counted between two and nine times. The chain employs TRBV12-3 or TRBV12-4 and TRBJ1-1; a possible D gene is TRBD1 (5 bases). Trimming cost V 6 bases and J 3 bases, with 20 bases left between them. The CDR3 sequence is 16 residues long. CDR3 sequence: CASSPGAGVADTEAFF. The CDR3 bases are TGTGCCAGCAGCCCCGGGGCGGGGGTCGCGGACACTGAAGCTTTCTTT.